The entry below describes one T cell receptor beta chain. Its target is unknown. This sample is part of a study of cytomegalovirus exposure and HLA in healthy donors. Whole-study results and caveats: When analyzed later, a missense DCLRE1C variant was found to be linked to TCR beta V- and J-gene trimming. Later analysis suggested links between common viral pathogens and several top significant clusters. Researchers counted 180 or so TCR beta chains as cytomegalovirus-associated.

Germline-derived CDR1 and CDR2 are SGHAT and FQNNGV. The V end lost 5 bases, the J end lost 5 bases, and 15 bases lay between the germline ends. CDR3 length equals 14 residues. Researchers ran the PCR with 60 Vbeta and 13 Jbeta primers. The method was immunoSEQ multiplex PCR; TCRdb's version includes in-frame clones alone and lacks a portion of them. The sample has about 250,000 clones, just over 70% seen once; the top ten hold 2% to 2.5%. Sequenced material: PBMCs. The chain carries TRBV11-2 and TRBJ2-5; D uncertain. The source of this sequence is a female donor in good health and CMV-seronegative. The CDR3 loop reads CASSIGFASETQYF. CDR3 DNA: TGTGCCAGCAGCATCGGGTTTGCATCGGAGACCCAGTACTTC.